This T cell receptor (beta chain) comes out of a study of shared clonotypes between healthy human individuals. Germline V gene lookup returns CDR1 MGHRA and CDR2 YSYEKL. The V segment lost 3 bases and the J segment 2 bases; nucleotides outside the gene matches: 9. The CDR3 runs 16 residues. Repertoires were generated with immunoSEQ multiplex PCR, while TCRdb's copy carries only in-frame clones and drops some. In the table there are some 2 million clones, 90% to 95% of which are singletons. The source of this sequence is a man between 18 and 29 years old in good health. The chain recombines TRBV4-1 with TRBJ2-5; 7 nucleotides agree with TRBD1. Sequenced material: naive CD4+ T cells sorted from blood. Subset: CD45RA+ positively selected. DNA for the CDR3: TGCGCCAGCAGCCAGTTCCTCCTACAGGGGCAAGAGACCCAGTACTTC. This encodes CASSQFLLQGQETQYF.